This T cell receptor beta chain comes out of a study of T-cell reconstitution after alpha-beta-depleted transplantation in children. Unique molecular identifiers were incorporated into the prepared TCRbeta library. TCRdb reanalysed the PCR reads using MiXCR and keeps one entry per CDR3 protein. This table holds approximately 300,000 distinct CDR3 sequences, more than 9% found once. General observations from the study: Recipient T cells and thymic progenitors that survived gave rise to the high TCRbeta diversity observed at day 60 in some patients.

In germline, CDR1 is SGHVS, CDR2 FQNEAQ. The CDR3 is 15 amino acids in total, end residues counted. Comments on this clonotype: Its target is unknown. The DNA is omitted, as the CDR3 cannot be located on it reliably, and the CDR3 follows TCRdb's listing.

The sequencing here drew on peripheral blood, taken 180 days after TCRalphabeta/CD19-depleted stem cell transplant. The V call is TRBV7-8, the J call TRBJ2-2. The origin of this receptor is a male patient aged 2-15 years who had a stem cell transplant for chronic granulomatous disease, so the T cells may come from the graft donor. The CDR3 sequence is CASSGDLSTGELFFF.